These 6 T cell receptor beta chains originate from one sample sequenced in a study of cytomegalovirus exposure and HLA in healthy donors. PCR was performed using 60 Vbeta and 13 Jbeta primers. This table comes from immunoSEQ multiplex PCR, and its TCRdb copy is limited to in-frame clones, with some not included. In the table there are about 160,000 clones, approximately 77% of which are singletons. The material sequenced was PBMCs. These receptors were obtained from a man aged 50 or older in good health and CMV-seropositive.

The gene calls are TRBV5-1 and TRBJ2-5, with 8 bases identical to TRBD2. V lost 4 bases to trimming and J lost 5 bases; unmatched junction nucleotides: 13. Germline CDR1 is SGHRS and CDR2 is YFSETQ. The CDR3 is 16 residues long. CDR3 loop: CASSPGGRGILETQYF. The CDR3 DNA follows: TGCGCCAGCAGCCCGGGGGGGCGGGGGATCTTGGAGACCCAGTACTTC.

This chain connects TRBV25-1 to TRBJ1-6; the D is unclear. The germline CDR1 and CDR2 sequences are MGHDK and SYGVNS. CDR3 length: 15 amino acids. V dropped 0 bases and J dropped 8 bases, with 11 bases sitting between them. CDR3 DNA: TGTGCCAGCAGTGAATATCGAGGGATAGATTCACCCCTCCACTTT. It is translated as CASSEYRGIDSPLHF.

The chain couples TRBV4-3 to TRBJ2-5, with D unresolved. CDR3 length: 15 amino acids. Germline V CDR1 and CDR2: LGHNA, YSLEER. V was clipped by 0 bases and J by 11 bases, with 19 bases between them. CDR3 sequence reads: CASSQDSSSSYGQYF. In DNA, the CDR3 is TGCGCCAGCAGCCAAGACTCCTCGAGCTCCTACGGGCAGTACTTC.

V and J are TRBV29-1 and TRBJ1-1, with 11 bases that match TRBD1. CDR1 and CDR2 from the germline V gene are SQVTM and ANQGSEA. J gave up 7 bases and V 1 base, and 11 bases lay outside the gene matches. This CDR3 comprises 16 residues. The CDR3 loop reads CSVEAHGQGAFSEAFF. CDR3 sequence (DNA): TGCAGCGTTGAAGCGCACGGACAGGGGGCGTTTAGTGAAGCTTTCTTT.

This chain joins TRBV4-3 and TRBJ2-1; 9 bases align to TRBD2. The CDR3 spans 15 residues. CDR1 is LGHNA, CDR2 YSLEER, per germline. V was clipped by 0 bases and J by 12 bases; unmatched bases: 9. The DNA for the CDR3 is TGCGCCAGCAGCCAAGATCCCTTAGCGGGGGAGAGGCAGTTCTTC. Encoded protein: CASSQDPLAGERQFF.

The chain joins TRBV6-5 to TRBJ1-2; 8 bases are shared with TRBD1. This CDR3 comprises 15 residues. Germline loops: CDR1 MNHEY, CDR2 SVGAGI. Losses at the gene ends were 0 bases for V and 5 bases for J; bases not matched to a gene: 5. The CDR3 DNA is TGTGCCAGCAGTTACTCGACGGACAGGGTATATGGCTACACCTTC. Protein sequence: CASSYSTDRVYGYTF.